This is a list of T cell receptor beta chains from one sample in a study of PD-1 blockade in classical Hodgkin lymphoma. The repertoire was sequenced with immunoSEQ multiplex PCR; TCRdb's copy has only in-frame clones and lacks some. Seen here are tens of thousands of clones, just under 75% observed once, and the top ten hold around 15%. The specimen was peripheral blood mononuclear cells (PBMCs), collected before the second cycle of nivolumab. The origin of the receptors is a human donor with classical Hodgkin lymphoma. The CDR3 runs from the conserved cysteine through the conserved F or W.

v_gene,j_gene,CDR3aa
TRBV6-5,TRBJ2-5,CASSYWSAQETQYF
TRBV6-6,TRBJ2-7,CASSNAGQREQYF
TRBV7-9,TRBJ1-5,CASSLGPNNQPQHF
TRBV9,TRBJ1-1,CASSVVGQAVNTEAFF
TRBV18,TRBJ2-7,CVSSPLLAGNYEQYF
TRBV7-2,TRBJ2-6,CASSLKISGANVLTF
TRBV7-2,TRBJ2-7,CASTLGAGLYEQYF
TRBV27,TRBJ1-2,CASSFSTGSDYTF
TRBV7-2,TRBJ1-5,CASSPEGGANQPQHF
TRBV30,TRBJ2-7,CAWNIGPPYEQYF
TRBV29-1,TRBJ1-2,CSVKGQGLGYTF
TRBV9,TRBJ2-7,CASSLGTALISEQYF
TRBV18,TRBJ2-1,CASSPTRAGQGRNEQFF
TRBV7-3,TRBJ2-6,CASSPRGQGTSGANVLTF
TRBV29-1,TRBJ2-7,CSVYIQGGPYEQYF
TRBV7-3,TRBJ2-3,CASSPRTGLGTDTQYF